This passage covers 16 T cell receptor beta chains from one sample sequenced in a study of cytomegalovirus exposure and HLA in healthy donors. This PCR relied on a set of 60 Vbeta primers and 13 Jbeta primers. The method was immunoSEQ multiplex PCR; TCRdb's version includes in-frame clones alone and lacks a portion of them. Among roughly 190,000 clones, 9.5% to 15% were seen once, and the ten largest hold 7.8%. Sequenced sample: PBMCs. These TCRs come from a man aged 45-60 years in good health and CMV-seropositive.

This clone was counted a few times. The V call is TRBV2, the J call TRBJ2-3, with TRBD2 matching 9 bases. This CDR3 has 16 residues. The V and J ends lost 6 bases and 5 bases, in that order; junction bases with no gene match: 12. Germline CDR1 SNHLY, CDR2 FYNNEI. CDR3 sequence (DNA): TGTGCCAGCAGCCCGGCTGGGGCGGGGGGGATAGATACGCAGTATTTT. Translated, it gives CASSPAGAGGIDTQYF. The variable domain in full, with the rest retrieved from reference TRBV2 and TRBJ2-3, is EPEVTQTPSHQVTQMGQEVILRCVPISNHLYFYWYRQILGQKVEFLVSFYNNEISEKSEIFDDQFSVERPDGSNFTLKIRSTKLEDSAMYFCASSPAGAGGIDTQYFGPGTRLTVL.

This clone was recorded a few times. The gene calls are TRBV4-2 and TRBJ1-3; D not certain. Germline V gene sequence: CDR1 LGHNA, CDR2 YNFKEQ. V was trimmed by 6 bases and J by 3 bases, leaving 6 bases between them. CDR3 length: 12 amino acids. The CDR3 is CASRSGGNTIYF. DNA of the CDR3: TGTGCCAGCAGGTCCGGTGGAAACACCATATATTTT.

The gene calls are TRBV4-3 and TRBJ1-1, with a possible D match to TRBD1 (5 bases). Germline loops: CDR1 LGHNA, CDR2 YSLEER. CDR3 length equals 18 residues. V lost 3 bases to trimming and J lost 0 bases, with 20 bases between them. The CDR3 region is CASSHLGGGARVNTEAFF. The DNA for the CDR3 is TGCGCCAGCAGCCATCTAGGTGGCGGGGCCCGGGTGAACACTGAAGCTTTCTTT.

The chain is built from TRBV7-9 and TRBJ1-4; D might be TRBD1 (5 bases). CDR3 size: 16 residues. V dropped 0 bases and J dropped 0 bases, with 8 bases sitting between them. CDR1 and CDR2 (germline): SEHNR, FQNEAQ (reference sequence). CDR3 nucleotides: TGTGCCAGCAGCTTAGCCCGCAGGGCAACTAATGAAAAACTGTTTTTT. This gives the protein CASSLARRATNEKLFF. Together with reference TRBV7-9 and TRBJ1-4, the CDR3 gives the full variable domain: DTGVSQNPRHKITKRGQNVTFRCDPISEHNRLYWYRQTLGQGPEFLTYFQNEAQLEKSRLLSDRFSAERPKGSFSTLEIQRTEQGDSAMYLCASSLARRATNEKLFFGSGTQLSVL.

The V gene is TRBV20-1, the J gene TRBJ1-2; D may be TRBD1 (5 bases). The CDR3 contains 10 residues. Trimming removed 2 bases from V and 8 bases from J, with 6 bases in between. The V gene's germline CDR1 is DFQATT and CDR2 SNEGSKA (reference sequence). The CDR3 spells CSARQGGYTF. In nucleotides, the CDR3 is TGCAGTGCTAGACAGGGCGGCTACACCTTC.

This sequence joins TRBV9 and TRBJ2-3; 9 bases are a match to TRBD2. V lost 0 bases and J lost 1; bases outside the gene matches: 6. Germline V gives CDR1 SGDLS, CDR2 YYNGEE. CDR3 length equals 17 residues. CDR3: CASSVAAGGPGTDTQYF. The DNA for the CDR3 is TGTGCCAGCAGCGTAGCCGCGGGGGGGCCGGGCACAGATACGCAGTATTTT.

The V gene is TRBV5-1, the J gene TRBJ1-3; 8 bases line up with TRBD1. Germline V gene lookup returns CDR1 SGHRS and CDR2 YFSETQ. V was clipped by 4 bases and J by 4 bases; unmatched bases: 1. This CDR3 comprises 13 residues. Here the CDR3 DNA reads TGCGCCAGCAGCCGGGACAGGGGAAACACCATATATTTT. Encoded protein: CASSRDRGNTIYF.

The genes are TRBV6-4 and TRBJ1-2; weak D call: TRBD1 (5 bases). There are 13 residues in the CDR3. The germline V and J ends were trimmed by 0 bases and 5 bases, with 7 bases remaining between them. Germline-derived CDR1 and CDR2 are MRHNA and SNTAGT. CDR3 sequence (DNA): TGTGCCAGCAGTGACTCGGGGGGATATGGCTACACCTTC. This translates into CASSDSGGYGYTF.

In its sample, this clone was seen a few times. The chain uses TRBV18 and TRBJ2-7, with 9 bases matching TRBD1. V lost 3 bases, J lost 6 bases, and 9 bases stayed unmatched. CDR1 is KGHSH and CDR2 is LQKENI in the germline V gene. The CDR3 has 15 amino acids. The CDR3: CASSPSGTGSREQYF. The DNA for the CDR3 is TGTGCCAGCTCACCCTCCGGGACAGGGAGTCGCGAGCAGTACTTC.

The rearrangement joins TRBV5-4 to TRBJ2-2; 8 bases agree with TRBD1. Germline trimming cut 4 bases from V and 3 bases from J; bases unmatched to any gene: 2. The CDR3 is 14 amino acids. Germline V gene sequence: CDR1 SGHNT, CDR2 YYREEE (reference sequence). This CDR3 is CASSPDRDTGELFF. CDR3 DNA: TGTGCCAGCAGCCCGGACAGGGACACCGGGGAGCTGTTTTTT.

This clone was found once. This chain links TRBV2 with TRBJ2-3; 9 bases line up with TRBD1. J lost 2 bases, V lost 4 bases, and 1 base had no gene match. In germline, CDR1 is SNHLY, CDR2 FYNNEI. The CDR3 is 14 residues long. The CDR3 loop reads CASSGTGVTDTQYF. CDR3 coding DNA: TGTGCCAGCAGTGGGACAGGGGTCACAGATACGCAGTATTTT.

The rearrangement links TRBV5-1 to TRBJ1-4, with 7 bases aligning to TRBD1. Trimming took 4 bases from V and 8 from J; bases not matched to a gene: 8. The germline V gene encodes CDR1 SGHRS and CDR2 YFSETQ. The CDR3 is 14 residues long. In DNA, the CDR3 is TGCGCCAGCAGCGTGGACAGGATTGGCGAAAAACTGTTTTTT. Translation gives CASSVDRIGEKLFF.

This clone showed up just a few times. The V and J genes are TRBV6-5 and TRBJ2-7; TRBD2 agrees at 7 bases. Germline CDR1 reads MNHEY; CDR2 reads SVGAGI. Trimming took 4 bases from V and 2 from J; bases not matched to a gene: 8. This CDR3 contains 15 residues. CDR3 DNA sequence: TGTGCCAGCAGTTTTGGATTGGGGGGGGCCTACGAGCAGTACTTC. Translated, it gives CASSFGLGGAYEQYF.

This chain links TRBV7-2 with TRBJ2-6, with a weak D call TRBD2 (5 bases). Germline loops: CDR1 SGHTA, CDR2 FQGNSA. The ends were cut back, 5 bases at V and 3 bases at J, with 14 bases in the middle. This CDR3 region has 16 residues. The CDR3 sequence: CASSEPPGFGANVLTF. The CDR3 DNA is TGTGCCAGCAGCGAACCACCGGGGTTTGGGGCCAACGTCCTGACTTTC.

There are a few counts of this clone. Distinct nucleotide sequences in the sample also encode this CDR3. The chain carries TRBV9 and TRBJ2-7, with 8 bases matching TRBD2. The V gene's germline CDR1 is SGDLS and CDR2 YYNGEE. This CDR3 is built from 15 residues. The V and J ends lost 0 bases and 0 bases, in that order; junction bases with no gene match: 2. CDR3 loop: CASSVGLARSYEQYF. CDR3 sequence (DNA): TGTGCCAGCAGCGTAGGACTAGCGCGCTCCTACGAGCAGTACTTC.

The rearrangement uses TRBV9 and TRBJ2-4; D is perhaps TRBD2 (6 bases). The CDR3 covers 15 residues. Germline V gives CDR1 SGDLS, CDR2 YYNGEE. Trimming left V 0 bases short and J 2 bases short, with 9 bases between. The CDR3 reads CASSVAGGTKNIQYF. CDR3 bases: TGTGCCAGCAGCGTAGCTGGGGGGACCAAAAACATTCAGTACTTC.